This is a list of T cell receptor beta chains from one sample in a study of Ad26.COV2.S vaccination and SARS-CoV-2 variants. The data were produced by immunoSEQ multiplex PCR, yet TCRdb's version contains in-frame clones alone and is incomplete. The table lists fewer than 800,000 clones, roughly 90% of them singletons. This specimen was peripheral blood, taken in a trial of Ad26.COV2.S vaccine versus placebo. The receptors originated from a person aged 18-60 years who received the Ad26.COV2.S COVID-19 vaccine or a placebo. The CDR3 runs from the conserved cysteine through the conserved F or W. The order of the fields is D gene, clone size, J gene, V gene, CDR3 protein, CDR3 DNA. The D gene is left open where the match is weak. Clone size, where shown, is once, few, many, or a class for clones that have expanded.

- | - | TRBJ1-3 | TRBV30 | CAWSTGERNTIYF | TGTGCCTGGAGTACTGGGGAAAGAAACACCATATATTTT
TRBD2 | - | TRBJ2-5 | TRBV18 | CASSPPTSGGETQYF | TGTGCCAGCTCACCACCGACTAGCGGGGGCGAGACCCAGTACTTC
- | - | TRBJ1-1 | TRBV5-4 | CASRAVKDTEAFF | TGTGCCAGCAGAGCCGTAAAGGACACTGAAGCTTTCTTT
- | - | TRBJ2-5 | TRBV10-3 | CAISESIGTQETQYF | TGTGCCATCAGTGAGTCGATAGGAACTCAAGAGACCCAGTACTTC
- | once | TRBJ2-3 | TRBV19 | CASSSWRDTDTQYF | TGTGCCAGTAGTAGCTGGCGGGACACAGATACGCAGTATTTT
- | - | TRBJ1-5 | TRBV6-2/TRBV6-3 | CASSYTGWQPQHF | TGTGCCAGCAGTTACACGGGTTGGCAGCCCCAGCATTTT
TRBD1 | - | TRBJ2-7 | TRBV12-3/TRBV12-4 | CATQVGGGYEQYF | TGTGCCACGCAGGTAGGGGGCGGGTACGAGCAGTACTTC
TRBD1 | - | TRBJ1-6 | TRBV6-2/TRBV6-3 | CASSYGRGTYNSPLHF | TGTGCCAGCAGTTACGGCAGGGGGACCTATAATTCACCCCTCCACTTT
TRBD1 | - | TRBJ2-3 | TRBV19 | CASSLQGKSDTQYF | TGTGCCAGTAGTTTACAGGGGAAATCCGATACGCAGTATTTT
TRBD2 | few | TRBJ2-5 | TRBV7-8 | CASSLARSGEQQETQYF | TGTGCCAGCAGCTTAGCCCGAAGCGGGGAGCAACAAGAGACCCAGTACTTC
TRBD2 | few | TRBJ2-3 | TRBV4-3 | CASSQEWTSGGASTDTQYF | TGCGCCAGCAGCCAAGAATGGACTAGCGGGGGGGCTAGCACAGATACGCAGTATTTT
TRBD1 | - | TRBJ2-7 | TRBV7-2 | CASSRQGSAYEQYF | TGTGCCAGCAGCAGACAGGGGTCGGCCTACGAGCAGTACTTC
TRBD1 | - | TRBJ2-3 | TRBV18 | CASSLGQGTDTQYF | TGTGCCAGCTCACTCGGACAGGGAACAGATACGCAGTATTTT
TRBD1 | - | TRBJ1-2 | TRBV27 | CASSPGQGHYGYTF | TGTGCCAGCAGCCCGGGACAGGGACACTATGGCTACACCTTC
- | - | TRBJ2-1 | TRBV10-3 | CAISEGDYNEQFF | TGTGCCATCAGTGAGGGGGACTACAATGAGCAGTTCTTC
- | few | TRBJ1-1 | TRBV6-5 | CASSLGDTEAFF | TGTGCCAGCAGTTTGGGGGACACTGAAGCTTTCTTT
TRBD2 | - | TRBJ2-1 | TRBV6-2/TRBV6-3 | CASSPGTTYNEQFF | TGTGCCAGCAGCCCCGGGACTACGTACAATGAGCAGTTCTTC
- | - | TRBJ1-5 | TRBV19 | CASSMRYSNQPQHF | TGTGCCAGTAGTATGAGGTACAGCAATCAGCCCCAGCATTTT
- | - | TRBJ2-5 | TRBV5-1 | CASTIGLTEETQYF | TGCGCCAGCACCATTGGGTTAACTGAGGAGACCCAGTACTTC
TRBD1 | - | TRBJ1-5 | TRBV24-1 | CATSDHRDRAINQPQHF | TGTGCCACCAGTGACCACCGGGACAGGGCGATCAATCAGCCCCAGCATTTT
- | - | TRBJ2-7 | TRBV7-2 | CASSLGLGGSYYEQYF | TGTGCCAGCAGCTTAGGATTGGGCGGCTCCTACTACGAGCAGTACTTC
TRBD1 | - | TRBJ1-1 | TRBV27 | CASSLVTGGTEAFF | TGTGCCAGCAGTCTGGTCACAGGGGGCACTGAAGCTTTCTTT
- | - | TRBJ2-3 | TRBV5-1 | CASETGSTDTQYF | TGCGCCAGCGAGACAGGATCCACAGATACGCAGTATTTT
- | few | TRBJ1-2 | TRBV11-2 | CASSLPSTGPYGYTF | TGTGCCAGCAGCTTACCAAGCACCGGCCCCTATGGCTACACCTTC
- | - | TRBJ2-3 | TRBV6-6 | CASSPGAYSPRTDTQYF | TGTGCCAGCAGTCCCGGCGCTTACAGCCCGAGGACAGATACGCAGTATTTT
- | few | TRBJ1-5 | TRBV3-1/TRBV3-2 | CASSQAGANNQPQHF | TGTGCCAGCAGCCAAGCAGGGGCGAACAATCAGCCCCAGCATTTT
TRBD2 | - | TRBJ2-7 | TRBV19 | CASSVMGLAGREQYF | TGTGCCAGTAGCGTAATGGGACTAGCGGGGCGAGAGCAGTACTTC
TRBD2 | - | TRBJ2-7 | TRBV6-1 | CASSEASGRLGGSYEQYF | TGTGCCAGCAGTGAGGCTAGCGGGAGGCTGGGTGGGTCCTACGAGCAGTACTTC
TRBD1 | few | TRBJ1-1 | TRBV19 | CASSSGQGNTEAFF | TGTGCCAGTAGTTCCGGACAGGGGAACACTGAAGCTTTCTTT
- | - | TRBJ1-2 | TRBV6-1 | CASSEALVGTGPDGYTF | TGTGCCAGCAGTGAAGCGTTAGTTGGGACGGGCCCCGATGGCTACACCTTC
- | - | TRBJ1-2 | TRBV24-1 | CAAIISPSHSYGYTF | TGTGCCGCAATCATAAGTCCTTCACACAGCTATGGCTACACCTTC
TRBD2 | - | TRBJ2-1 | TRBV7-3 | CASSSRLAGDREQFF | TGTGCCAGCAGCTCCCGACTAGCGGGGGATCGGGAGCAGTTCTTC
- | - | TRBJ2-1 | TRBV2 | CASSELGSSYNEQFF | TGTGCCAGCAGTGAACTGGGGAGCTCCTACAATGAGCAGTTCTTC
- | - | TRBJ2-2 | TRBV6-5 | CATRLRGLTGELFF | TGTGCCACAAGGCTGCGCGGGTTGACCGGGGAGCTGTTTTTT
TRBD1 | - | TRBJ1-1 | TRBV2 | CASSSRQGMNTEAFF | TGTGCCAGCAGTTCCCGACAGGGAATGAACACTGAAGCTTTCTTT
- | once | TRBJ1-1 | TRBV18 | CASSPSQEMNTEAFF | TGTGCCAGCTCACCAAGCCAGGAAATGAACACTGAAGCTTTCTTT
- | - | TRBJ1-4 | TRBV19 | CASRGPWTVTNEKLFF | TGTGCCAGTAGGGGCCCGTGGACAGTTACTAATGAAAAACTGTTTTTT
- | - | TRBJ2-1 | TRBV29-1 | CSVVGGLSSYNEQFF | TGCAGCGTTGTCGGGGGACTTAGCTCCTACAATGAGCAGTTCTTC